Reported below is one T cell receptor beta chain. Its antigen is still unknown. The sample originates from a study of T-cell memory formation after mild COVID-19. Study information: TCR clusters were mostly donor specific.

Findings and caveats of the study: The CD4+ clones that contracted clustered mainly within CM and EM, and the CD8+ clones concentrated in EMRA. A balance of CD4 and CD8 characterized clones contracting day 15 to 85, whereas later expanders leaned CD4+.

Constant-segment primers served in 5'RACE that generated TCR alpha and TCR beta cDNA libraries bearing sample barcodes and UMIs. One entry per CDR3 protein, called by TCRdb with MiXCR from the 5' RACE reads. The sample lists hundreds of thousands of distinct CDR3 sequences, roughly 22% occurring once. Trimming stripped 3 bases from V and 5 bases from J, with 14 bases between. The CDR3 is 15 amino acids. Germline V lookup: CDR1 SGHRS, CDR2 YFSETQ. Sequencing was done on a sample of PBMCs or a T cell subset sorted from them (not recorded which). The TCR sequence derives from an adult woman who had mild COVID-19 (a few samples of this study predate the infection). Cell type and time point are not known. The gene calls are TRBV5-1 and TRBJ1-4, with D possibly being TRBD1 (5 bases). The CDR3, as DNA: TGCGCCAGCAGCTCCTACGGGGGGGAGAATGAAAAACTGTTTTTT. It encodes CASSSYGGENEKLFF.